This T cell receptor beta chain was profiled in a study of OX40 agonist ivuxolimab in advanced cancers. Describing the broader study: Ivuxolimab was a fully human IgG2 agonistic monoclonal antibody targeting the costimulatory receptor OX40 (CD134). Intravenous ivuxolimab was administered to patients every 2 weeks at six dose levels: 0.01, 0.1, 0.3, 1.5, 3 and 10 mg/kg. Among the roughly 54 dose-escalation patients, about 20 had hepatocellular carcinoma, around 15 melanoma, 9 renal cell carcinoma and 9 head and neck cancer. A male proportion of 70% to 90% and a mean age of approximately 62 years, ranging from 23 to 79, were recorded for the dose-escalation cohort. Patients were allowed to have had prior anti-PD-1, anti-PD-L1 or anti-CTLA-4 therapy, and around 41% of the dose-escalation patients had previously received checkpoint inhibitors. Partial responses were achieved by three dose-escalation patients, of whom one had hepatocellular carcinoma and two had cutaneous melanoma. The point of sequencing TCRbeta in the periphery was to test whether ivuxolimab changed TCR sequence diversity and drove clonal T-cell expansion. The paper describes the monotherapy dose-escalation part (N of about 47 patients) of the phase I trial of ivuxolimab.

Germline trimming amounts to 4 bases on V and 1 base on J, with 5 as the count of junction bases outside the gene matches. The CDR3 has 17 amino acids, counting the end cysteine and phenylalanine. Of all the DNA, just the CDR3 is kept, 51 bases in frame from base 1. Looking up the germline V gene (reference sequence) yields CDR1 SGHNT and CDR2 YYREEE. A word on this clone: It lacks a known antigen. No base quality information exists; no much larger clone differs at one position.

Genomic DNA was isolated from the sorted cells so that the TCRbeta CDR3 region could be sequenced. The immunoSEQ Assay was used for sequencing of TCRbeta CDR3 regions. TCRdb provides this immuneACCESS table in a form limited to in-frame rearrangements. Some clones are lacking; in checked studies, under half of them reflect an unresolved V gene, and why the rest are absent is not known. Present in this sample are 50,000 to 75,000 clones, roughly 89% of which were seen just once. The top ten hold 0.61% of the sample. The trial excluded patients who had a history of autoimmune disease or who were on systemic immunosuppression. Peripheral blood for TCR sequencing was drawn from every dose cohort at baseline, at cycle 4 day 1 and at cycle 7 day 1. The samples were taken from a phase I, first-in-human, multicenter, open-label dose-escalation trial of ivuxolimab. Adults with locally advanced or metastatic melanoma, renal cell carcinoma, hepatocellular carcinoma or head and neck squamous cell carcinoma were enrolled in the trial. Before TCR sequencing, CD4+ T cells and CD8+ T cells were sorted from peripheral blood as separate populations.

The full study reports these points: Low levels of normalized T-cell clonal expansion were also seen in some patients who did not respond. In the 0.1-3.0 mg/kg groups, partial responders were among the patients with the lowest normalized peripheral clonal expansion, particularly in CD8+ T cells. After ivuxolimab, expanded clones were on average more numerous among CD8+ T cells than among CD4+ T cells. Clonal expansion of both CD4+ and CD8+ blood T cells was observed from baseline to week 6 at doses 0.1 to 3.0 mg/kg. Which antigens the clonally expanded peripheral T cells were specific for was not determined.

The rearrangement joined TRBV5-4 to TRBJ2-3; 14 nucleotides in the junction match TRBD2. This receptor was obtained from an adult with an advanced solid tumor such as melanoma, head and neck, liver or kidney cancer. Sequences were derived from CD4+ or CD8+ T cells sorted from blood, sampled in a trial of the OX40 agonist ivuxolimab. The CDR3 amino acid sequence is: CASSSGLAGGRTDTQYF. The DNA sequence reads TGTGCCAGCAGCAGCGGACTAGCGGGAGGTCGCACAGATACGCAGTATTTT.